This T cell receptor beta chain was recorded in a study of T cells expressing NK-cell markers. Across the whole study: Seven of the eight sequenced donors were HCMV-seropositive; one was seronegative. The study's findings and limits: The CD3+CD56-NKG2C+ fraction of several donors was also led by these clonotypes.

Germline CDR1 and CDR2: KGHSH and LQKENI. The CDR3 spans 18 residues. Template switching by 5'RACE with UMIs generated the TCR beta cDNA. TCRdb reprocessed the 5' RACE reads and reports one entry per CDR3 protein, with no DNA. In total, the table holds 400,000 to 500,000 distinct CDR3 sequences. With respect to this clonotype: Antigen: not known.

This sequence was found in a woman aged 18 to 69 in good health. Source material: blood T cells: a sorted CD56 or NKG2C T cell subset, CD4+ or CD8+ T cells, or bulk PBMC T cells (not recorded which). V gene TRBV18 combines with J gene TRBJ2-1; no DNA is available, so the TRBD2 call from TCRdb remains unchecked. CDR3 in amino acids: CASSPRTGLAGERDEQFF.